The clone carrying this T cell receptor (beta chain) came up a few times. The target antigen is unknown. This specimen belongs to a study of cytomegalovirus exposure and HLA in healthy donors. Points from the study as a whole: There was a cluster of highly shared sequence variants that was likely a sequencing artifact.

PCR amplification relied on 60 Vbeta primers (plus 13 Jbeta primers). Sequencing was performed with immunoSEQ multiplex PCR; in TCRdb, only in-frame clones are kept and a portion is missing. The repertoire holds 75,000 to 100,000 clones, less than 10% seen once, with roughly 2% in the top ten. This clonotype was sampled from a man over 45 in good health and CMV-seronegative. The sequencing sample was made of PBMCs.

CDR3 sequence (DNA): TGCGCCAGCAGCTTGGGACGGAGGGGAGTAGGCAATGAGCAGTTCTTC. It codes for CASSLGRRGVGNEQFF. The J gene is TRBJ2-1, the V gene TRBV5-1, with D possibly being TRBD2 (6 bases). Germline V gives CDR1 SGHRS, CDR2 YFSETQ. Trimming shortened V by 0 bases and J by 6 bases, and 16 bases separated the two germline ends. The CDR3 consists of 16 residues.